The TCR beta chain described here comes from a study of T cell responses to AZD1222 COVID-19 vaccine. The study, taken as a whole, reports: Targeting of unmutated variant regions was reportedly seen in nearly half of spike-specific TCRs.

Profiled with immunoSEQ multiplex PCR; TCRdb holds only in-frame clones, not every one. The repertoire consists of under 250,000 clones, with 85% to 95% occurring once and the leading ten covering about 1%. The CDR3 totals 16 residues. CDR1 MNHEY and CDR2 SVGAGI come from the germline V gene. Germline trimming cut 2 bases from V and 3 bases from J; bases unmatched to any gene: 4. This clone was observed a single time. What it recognizes is unknown. The receptor was derived from an adult in good health. The chain is built from TRBV6-5 and TRBJ1-5, with 10 bases aligning to TRBD1. The starting material was peripheral blood, obtained on day 0 of MenACWY control vaccination. The CDR3 loop reads CASSYAGTGANQPQHF. DNA for the CDR3: TGTGCCAGCAGTTACGCTGGGACAGGGGCCAATCAGCCCCAGCATTTT.